This TCR beta chain was documented in a study of shared clonotypes between healthy human individuals. Sequenced by immunoSEQ multiplex PCR; TCRdb stores in-frame clones only, minus some. The sample holds hundreds of thousands of clones; around three quarters are singletons and the top ten take around 13%. This TCR came from a middle-aged woman in good health. Some clones in this sample may be carry-over from other donors' samples. Sequencing was performed on PBMCs.

CDR3 amino acids: CASSSTGRGDTQYF. CDR3 sequence (DNA): TGTGCCAGCAGTTCGACGGGGCGGGGGGATACGCAGTATTTT. V is TRBV6-6 and J is TRBJ2-3; 7 bases line up with TRBD2. The trim removed 4 bases at V and 6 bases at J, leaving 7 bases unmatched. This CDR3 has 14 residues. CDR1 and CDR2 (germline): MNHNY, SVGAGI (reference sequence).